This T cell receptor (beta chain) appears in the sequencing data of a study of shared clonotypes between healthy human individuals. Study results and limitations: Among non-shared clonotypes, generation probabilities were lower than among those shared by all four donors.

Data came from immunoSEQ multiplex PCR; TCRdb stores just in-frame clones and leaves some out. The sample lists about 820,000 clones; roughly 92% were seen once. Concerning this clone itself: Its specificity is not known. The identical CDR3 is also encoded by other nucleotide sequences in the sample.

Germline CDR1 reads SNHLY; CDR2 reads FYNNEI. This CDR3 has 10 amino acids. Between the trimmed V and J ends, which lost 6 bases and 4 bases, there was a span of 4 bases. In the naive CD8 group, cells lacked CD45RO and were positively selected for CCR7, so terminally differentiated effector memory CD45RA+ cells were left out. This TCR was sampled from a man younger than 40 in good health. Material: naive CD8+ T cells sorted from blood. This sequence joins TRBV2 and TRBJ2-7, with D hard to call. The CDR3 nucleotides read TGTGCCAGCAGGGGATACGAGCAGTACTTC. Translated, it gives CASRGYEQYF.